A selection of T cell receptor beta chains follows, all from one sample in a study of cytomegalovirus exposure and HLA in healthy donors. The data were produced by immunoSEQ multiplex PCR, yet TCRdb's version contains in-frame clones alone and is incomplete. In the table there are about 110,000 clones, roughly 74% of which are singletons. Sample: PBMCs. The receptors were gathered from a young woman in good health and CMV-seronegative. The conserved cysteine and the conserved F or W are not part of the CDR3 here. Each record gives: J gene, V gene, CDR3 protein.

TRBJ1-1 TRBV7-2 ASSFGQVNTEAF
TRBJ1-2 TRBV30 AWNRQGDPNYGYT
TRBJ1-1 TRBV29-1 SVEGWGPEAF
TRBJ1-3 TRBV6-1 ASSEASAGYSGNTIY
TRBJ2-6 TRBV7-9 ASSVTESGANVLT
TRBJ1-2 TRBV5-1 ASSLAGQGFSYGYT
TRBJ2-7 TRBV5-1 ASSLGHSSYEQY
TRBJ2-7 TRBV12-1 ASSSLEQY
TRBJ1-1 TRBV6-5 ASTGGTEAF
TRBJ2-3 TRBV27 ASSFYVWGTSTDTQY
TRBJ1-1 TRBV5-1 ASSGSTGHKDTEAF
TRBJ2-7 TRBV5-1 ASSEALSYEQY
TRBJ1-4 TRBV15 ATSPGIGTVNEKLF
TRBJ2-1 TRBV2 ASSEDRGFGNEQF
TRBJ1-1 TRBV19 ASSIVGGGSTEAF
TRBJ2-3 TRBV30 AWAGGPSTDTQY
TRBJ2-2 TRBV19 ASSIGSGELF
TRBJ2-1 TRBV6-6 ASSATGGPTGGEQF
TRBJ2-5 TRBV7-9 ASSYQPDSFSGETQY
TRBJ1-1 TRBV29-1 SVGFRGRTEAF
TRBJ1-1 TRBV2 ASRGQGARVNTEAF
TRBJ1-2 TRBV29-1 SVEIPGHRNGYT
TRBJ1-1 TRBV6-6 ASSYAAKADTEAF
TRBJ2-2 TRBV27 ASSLLRERTGELF
TRBJ2-3 TRBV30 AWSAGRGGSTDTQY
TRBJ2-1 TRBV19 ASSIGAKGQF
TRBJ1-2 TRBV11-2 ASSLESGLYGYT
TRBJ1-5 TRBV19 ASSSGQGISNQPQH
TRBJ1-1 TRBV7-9 ASSLVGQGKLADTEAF
TRBJ1-2 TRBV30 AWSVRQGSGYT
TRBJ2-7 TRBV27 ASSSSGTGNYEQY
TRBJ1-1 TRBV30 AWTDRGPFTEAF
TRBJ2-3 TRBV30 AWRASHYTQY
TRBJ1-6 TRBV6-1 ASSGTEGSPLH
TRBJ1-2 TRBV7-2 ASSLGQGGGYT
TRBJ2-1 TRBV7-6 ASAPVSGREGEQF